The clone carrying this TCR beta chain occurred a few times. The antigen remains unidentified. The authors amplified TCR beta CDR3 regions, and they did so from RNA transcripts for repertoire sequencing. HTBI primers were used in a first-round RT-PCR, which preceded a second-round multiplex PCR. TCRdb reprocessed the multiplex PCR reads via MiXCR and lists one record per CDR3 protein. The sample includes 350,000 to 450,000 distinct CDR3 sequences, about 16% of them seen just once. This sample was taken from a study of Graves' ophthalmopathy and Graves' hyperthyroidism. General study points: With around 69% sensitivity and 72.22% specificity, the model predicted ophthalmopathy progression. Blood contained most expanded thyroid clonotypes exceeding 0.001 frequency.

PBMCs had their origin in fresh peripheral blood (approximately 9.7 ml). The sequence derives from a woman aged 18-29 years with Graves' ophthalmopathy. The material sequenced was peripheral blood.

The CDR3 sequence: CASKGLRADTQYF. The CDR3 DNA is TGTGCCAGCAAGGGACTTAGAGCGGATACGCAGTATTTT. The genes are TRBV7-8 and TRBJ2-3, with D maybe TRBD2 (6 bases). Trimming shortened V by 7 bases and J by 6 bases, and 14 bases separated the two germline ends. Per germline, CDR1 SGHVS and CDR2 FQNEAQ. The CDR3 runs to 13 residues.